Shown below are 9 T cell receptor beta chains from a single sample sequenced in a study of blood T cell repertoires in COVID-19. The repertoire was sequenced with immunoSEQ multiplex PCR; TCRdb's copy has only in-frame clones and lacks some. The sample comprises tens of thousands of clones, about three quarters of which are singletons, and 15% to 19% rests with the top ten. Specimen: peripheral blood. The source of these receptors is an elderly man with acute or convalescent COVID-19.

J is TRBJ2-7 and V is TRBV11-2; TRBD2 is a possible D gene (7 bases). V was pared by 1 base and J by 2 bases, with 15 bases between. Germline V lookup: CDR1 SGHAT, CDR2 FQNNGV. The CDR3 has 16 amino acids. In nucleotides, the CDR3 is TGTGCCAGCAGCTTAGTCGGGGGGCGCAACACCTACGAGCAGTACTTC. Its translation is CASSLVGGRNTYEQYF.

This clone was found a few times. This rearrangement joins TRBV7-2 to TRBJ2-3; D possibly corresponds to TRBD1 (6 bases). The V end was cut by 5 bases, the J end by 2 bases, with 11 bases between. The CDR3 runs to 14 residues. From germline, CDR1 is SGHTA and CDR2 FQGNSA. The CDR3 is CASSLQGYTDTQYF. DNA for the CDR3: TGTGCCAGCAGCCTACAGGGTTACACAGATACGCAGTATTTT. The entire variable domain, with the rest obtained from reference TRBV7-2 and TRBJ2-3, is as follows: GAGVSQSPSNKVTEKGKDVELRCDPISGHTALYWYRQSLGQGLEFLIYFQGNSAPDKSGLPSDRFSAERTGGSVSTLTIQRTQQEDSAVYLCASSLQGYTDTQYFGPGTRLTVL.

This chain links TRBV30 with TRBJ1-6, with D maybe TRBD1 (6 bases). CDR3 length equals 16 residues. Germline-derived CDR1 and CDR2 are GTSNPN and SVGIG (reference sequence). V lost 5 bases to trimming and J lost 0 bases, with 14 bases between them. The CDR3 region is CAWGGGGDSYNSPLHF. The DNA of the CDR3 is TGTGCCTGGGGGGGAGGGGGTGACTCCTATAATTCACCCCTCCACTTT.

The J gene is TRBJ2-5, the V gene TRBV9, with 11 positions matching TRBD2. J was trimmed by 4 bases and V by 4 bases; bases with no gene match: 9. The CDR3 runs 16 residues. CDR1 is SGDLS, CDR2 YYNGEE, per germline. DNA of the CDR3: TGTGCCAGCAGCAAAGGTAGCGGGAGGGCCGGAGAGACCCAGTACTTC. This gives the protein CASSKGSGRAGETQYF.

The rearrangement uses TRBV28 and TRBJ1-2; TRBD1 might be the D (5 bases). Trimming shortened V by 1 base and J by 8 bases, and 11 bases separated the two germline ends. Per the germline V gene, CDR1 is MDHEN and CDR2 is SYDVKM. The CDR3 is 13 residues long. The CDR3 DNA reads TGTGCCAGCAGTTTATACAGGCGAAGCGGCTACACCTTC. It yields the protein CASSLYRRSGYTF.

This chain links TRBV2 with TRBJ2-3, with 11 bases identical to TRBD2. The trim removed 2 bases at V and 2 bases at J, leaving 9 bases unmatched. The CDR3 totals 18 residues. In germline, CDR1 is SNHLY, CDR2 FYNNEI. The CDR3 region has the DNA TGTGCCAGCAGTGAACAACTAGCGGGGGCCGCTTTCACAGATACGCAGTATTTT. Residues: CASSEQLAGAAFTDTQYF.

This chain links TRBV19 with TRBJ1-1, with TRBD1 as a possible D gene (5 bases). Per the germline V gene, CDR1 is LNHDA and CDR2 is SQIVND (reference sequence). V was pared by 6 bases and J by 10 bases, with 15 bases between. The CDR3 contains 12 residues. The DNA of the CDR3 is TGTGCCAGTAGCCCCCCTGGGGGGGTAGCTTTCTTT. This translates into CASSPPGGVAFF.

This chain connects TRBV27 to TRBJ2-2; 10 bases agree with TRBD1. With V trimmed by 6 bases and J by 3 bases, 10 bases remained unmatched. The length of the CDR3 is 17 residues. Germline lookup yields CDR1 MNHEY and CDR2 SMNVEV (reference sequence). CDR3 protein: CASSHGTGVGHTGELFF. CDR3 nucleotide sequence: TGTGCCAGCAGCCACGGGACAGGGGTTGGGCACACCGGGGAGCTGTTTTTT.

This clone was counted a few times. In DNA, the CDR3 is TGTGCCAGCAGTTCGCGACAGGGGTATGGCTACACCTTC. Protein product: CASSSRQGYGYTF. This chain uses TRBV27 with TRBJ1-2; 8 bases align to TRBD1. The CDR3 is made up of 13 amino acids. With V trimmed by 4 bases and J by 5 bases, 3 bases remained unmatched. Germline-derived CDR1 and CDR2 are MNHEY and SMNVEV (reference sequence).